This T cell receptor (beta chain) was sequenced for a study of cytomegalovirus exposure and HLA in healthy donors. Whole-study context: The roughly 110 validation repertoires were reported in a later analysis to have been generated on the same platform as the approximately 700 first-cohort repertoires.

Findings and caveats of the study: Using the classifier, cytomegalovirus status was reportedly diagnosed with high specificity and sensitivity. Some TCR beta chains (roughly 150 of them) were listed as cytomegalovirus-associated. Most TCR sequences were seen very rarely across donors, but some public TCRs occurred in many.

V was clipped by 1 base and J by 2 bases, with 12 bases between them. CDR3 size: 16 residues. Germline loops: CDR1 SEHNR, CDR2 FQNEAQ (reference sequence). Here immunoSEQ multiplex PCR was the method, and the copy in TCRdb shows in-frame clones only, minus some. The sample consists of 110,000 to 150,000 clones, roughly nine tenths of them appearing once. As regards this clone: Its target is not known.

This TCR came from a man younger than 35 in good health and CMV-seronegative. Specimen: PBMCs. The chain employs TRBV7-9 and TRBJ2-1, with a possible D match to TRBD1 (5 bases). This CDR3 is CASSLGLTETYNEQFF. Here the CDR3 DNA reads TGTGCCAGCAGCTTAGGGCTGACAGAGACCTACAATGAGCAGTTCTTC.